This T cell receptor (beta chain) was found in a study of cytomegalovirus exposure and HLA in healthy donors (dated by TCRdb to the late 2010s). About the study as a whole: In an earlier analysis of 587 of the donors, 276 Gb of sequence data and 95 million to 130 million unique TCR beta sequences from 150 million to 200 million T cells were reported. Class I and class II HLA loci were covered by the typing at four-digit resolution. Every discovery cohort repertoire had been produced on one sequencing platform. A separate validation cohort of roughly 130 different subjects was used in addition to the approximately 640-subject first cohort. Among around 400 genotyped donors of the cohort, an average of around 240,000 unique TCR beta nucleotide sequences was sequenced per donor, of which about 18% were non-productive. The study profiled the T cell repertoires of 550 to 700 subjects by immunosequencing and related them to cytomegalovirus serostatus. The genetic ancestry cluster associated with self-reported Caucasian donors included roughly four fifths of the roughly 400 genotyped donors. A later genetic analysis used genome-wide SNP genotypes for about 55% of the 666 donors, treating that subset as a discovery cohort. The study aimed to test whether signatures of past pathogen exposure could be identified by cataloging public T cell receptors. Donor age, sex, ethnicity and CMV serostatus were compiled together with the repertoire data. Rather than using new phenotypic data, the later analysis identified candidate immune exposures from TCR beta sequences and from how often those sequences occurred across donors. A later analysis re-analyzed previously published TCR beta repertoires from roughly 630 donors and added high-resolution HLA genotyping to study TCR occurrence patterns. The number of typed donors differed by locus: about 620-630 for A, B, C, DRB1 and DQB1; 500 to 550 for DQA1; approximately 600 for DPA1; and about 450 for DPB1. An earlier analysis of roughly 600 of the donors used high-throughput TCR beta sequencing to judge whether each TCR beta V gene segment behaved as functional or pseudogenic. Approximately 300 gigabases of sequencing data and tens of millions of unique TCR sequences were included in an early release covering around 600 HLA-typed donors. A handful of DR-DQ haplotypes were treated as single units for association and clustering because of strong linkage in the cohort. To predict cytomegalovirus infection status, the study combined high-throughput TCR immunosequencing, statistical association of individual TCRs with disease status, and machine learning. General study outcomes and caveats: A few of the identified cytomegalovirus-associated TCR beta chains were confirmed in vitro to be specific for cytomegalovirus antigens. The only immune exposure information available for the cohort was CMV serostatus. A later analysis associated 16,951 TCR beta sequences with specific HLA alleles at a false discovery rate of 0.05. Because HLA typing was unavailable for some donors at each locus, only the typed subset was used in association tests. In a later analysis, most CMV-associated TCR beta chains were found to appear HLA-restricted, with HLA associations seemingly driven largely by CMV exposure. The sequencing pipeline was judged likely to have produced a cluster of highly shared sequence variants as a technical artifact. In an earlier analysis of around 600 of the donors, most TCR beta V segments were observed in productive rearrangements about 87% or about 30% of the time, broadly matching IMGT annotations. V-gene and J-gene trimming of TCR beta chains was associated with a missense DCLRE1C variant in a later genetic analysis, and the association was replicated in an independent cohort. According to a later analysis, TCR association rates differed among HLA loci, with DRB1 alleles showing the most associated TCRs and HLA-C alleles showing the fewest. A later analysis reported that several top co-occurrence clusters appeared linked to parvovirus B19, influenza, CMV and Epstein-Barr virus. A further reported finding was that TCR beta sequences accurately predicted the HLA-A and HLA-B alleles for most subjects in the first cohort. Sequencing depth was assumed to be roughly uniform across donors in the presence/absence analyses, though that assumption may not hold. Correlated functional status among segregating V segments might be attributable to linkage disequilibrium, but an unknown experimental factor could not be ruled out. In the study, approximately 150 TCR beta chains were listed as associated with cytomegalovirus. The authors suggested that the approach could potentially be extended to other disease states and immunological phenotypes. In a later genetic analysis, fewer N-insertions in productive TCRs were reported among donors in an Asian-associated ancestry cluster than the approximately 670-donor mean. Across donors, most TCR sequences were observed very rarely, whereas some public TCRs were present in many individuals. When HLA alleles, especially DR and DQ, strongly co-occurred, TCR associations were difficult to assign to individual alleles. The classifier was reported to diagnose cytomegalovirus status with high specificity and sensitivity in both the original cohort and the validation cohort. A later analysis found that HLA-associated TCR beta chains were more clonally expanded and had lower generation probabilities than equally common non-associated chains. The earlier analysis of some 540 of the donors excluded around 17 rarely observed V segments, including chromosome 9 orphons, because counts were too low. The cohort was sequenced for TCR beta chains only, and without alpha or paired-chain data the features that could be detected were limited. Because the 87-base-pair reads could not distinguish some IMGT-functional V segments, including TRBV6-2 and TRBV6-3, those segments were excluded.

The CDR3 covers 15 residues, taking in both the cysteine and the phenylalanine. Only the CDR3 portion is preserved as DNA: 45 bases, with reading frame beginning at the first base. Ends trimmed: V by 0 bases, J by 0 bases; bases unmatched to a gene: 2. From a lookup of the germline V gene (reference sequence), CDR1 and CDR2 are SGHKS and YYEKEE. The cohort was made up of 500 to 800 healthy bone marrow donors. Cohort members were all nominally healthy when sampled, although unrecorded immune exposures were likely present. The donor tested CMV seropositive, placing the donor among the 289 seropositive members of the cohort. A peripheral blood sample was provided by each donor, and peripheral blood mononuclear cells were used for TCR beta sequencing. The Qiagen DNeasy Blood Extraction Kit was used to extract genomic DNA from the blood cell samples. The receptor library was made with the immunoSEQ multiplex PCR assay. For the multiplex PCR, a mixture combining 60 forward primers for TCR Vbeta segments and 13 reverse primers for TCR Jbeta segments was used. The CDR3 region of rearranged TCR beta genes was amplified from genomic DNA by a multiplex PCR assay. On the Illumina HiSeq System, the amplified TCR beta libraries were sequenced as 87-base-pair reads. Regarding the original processing steps: In a later analysis, roughly 80 million unique TCR beta chains were counted across the 690 or so repertoires, and roughly 11 million of these chains were shared by at least two donors. Raw reads were error-corrected and collapsed into unique sequences with a nearest-neighbor algorithm that merged closely related sequences to remove PCR and sequencing errors. CDR3 sequences were aligned to IMGT reference sequences to assign V, D and J gene segments. For a sequence to be retained, at least a six-nucleotide match to both a V gene segment and a J gene segment was required. Rearrangements were classified as productive when the CDR3 lacked stop codons and remained in frame with V and J, and all other rearrangements were classified as non-productive. Following IMGT convention, CDR3 was defined as the stretch from the second conserved V-encoded cysteine up to the conserved J-encoded phenylalanine. Sequences without an unambiguous match to a single V gene segment were excluded from the earlier analysis of 450 to 750 of the donors. In an earlier analysis of 587 of the donors, a V segment was called functional when productive rearrangements were above 56.7%, and segregating when the standard deviation between donors exceeded 5%. A statistical classification framework was built to diagnose cytomegalovirus status from the catalog of TCR beta chain sequences. A later analysis assigned V and J genes by comparing TCR nucleotide sequences with IMGT/GENE-DB human TR gene sequences. The TCRdist pipeline was used in a later analysis to assign CDR3 sequences and most-parsimonious VDJ recombination scenarios. A later analysis defined each TCR beta chain by its CDR3 amino acid sequence plus V-gene family, and excluded reads lacking a unique V-gene family. In a later analysis, 450 to 600 highly shared, low-generation-probability nucleotide sequences were removed to address suspected cross-contamination and a sequencing artifact. In a later analysis, a clonal expansion index for each public chain was calculated from normalized within-repertoire ranks of inferred template counts. A later analysis computed generation probabilities with a VDJ recombination model fitted to out-of-frame rearrangements, and checked the results against IGoR. In a later analysis, hypergeometric tests were used to score TCR-TCR, TCR-HLA and TCR-CMV co-occurrence, with a repertoire-size bias correction applied to TCR pairs. False discovery rates were estimated in a later analysis by permuting HLA or CMV assignments 20 times. In a later analysis, co-occurring TCRs were grouped with DBSCAN, and TCRdist sequence similarity was added when clustering was performed within HLA-allele-positive subsets. Repertoires with fewer than 30,000 or more than 120,000 public chains, plus five repertoires with anomalous nucleotide sharing, were excluded from co-occurrence clustering. The immuneACCESS repertoire file appears here via TCRdb, limited to in-frame rearrangements. These files lack a portion of the clones; in checked studies, under half of the deficit traces to unresolved V genes, and the cause of the others is not known. The V and J calls and clone size are taken from that table; D and trimming were inferred from the DNA. The sample profile shows more than 80,000 clones; 65% to 85% of them were found once. Of the sample, more than 2.5% is held by the ten largest clones.

With respect to this clone: This clone's antigen is unknown. Base qualities are missing; no much larger clone stands one base away.

The receptor was isolated from a male donor in good health and CMV-seropositive. This chain is built from TRBV5-5 and TRBJ1-2; 7 central nucleotides agree with TRBD1. What was sequenced was PBMCs. The sequenced DNA: TGTGCCAGCAGCTTGGCGGGACAGCCTAACTATGGCTACACCTTC. Its protein product is CASSLAGQPNYGYTF.